This T cell receptor (beta chain) was captured by sequencing in a study of technical replicates of blood from a few donors. Produced via immunoSEQ multiplex PCR; TCRdb's table is partial and in-frame only. The sample yields almost 90,000 clones, about 94% seen once. Sequencing was performed on T cells isolated from PBMCs. The sequence was collected from a human donor in good health.

Written as DNA, the CDR3 is TGTGCCAGCAGTTACAGGGGCGCTGAAGCTTTCTTT. Translation: CASSYRGAEAFF. The V and J genes are TRBV6-5 and TRBJ1-1, with D perhaps TRBD1 (5 bases). The CDR3 covers 12 residues. Trimming cost V 2 bases and J 6 bases, with 7 bases left between them. From germline, CDR1 is MNHEY and CDR2 SVGAGI.